This entry lists 11 T cell receptor beta chains sequenced from one sample in a study of cytomegalovirus exposure and HLA in healthy donors. The primer mix had 60 Vbeta and 13 Jbeta primers. Assay: immunoSEQ multiplex PCR; the TCRdb copy retains only in-frame clones and omits some. The sample lists roughly 190,000 clones; 74% were seen once. The source material was PBMCs. Every receptor here comes from a woman aged 25-40 years in good health and CMV-seropositive.

The chain uses TRBV7-9 and TRBJ1-1; no definite D call. V was clipped by 3 bases and J by 4 bases, with 12 bases between them. This CDR3 spans 14 amino acids. CDR1 SEHNR and CDR2 FQNEAQ come from the germline V gene (reference sequence). In DNA form, the CDR3 reads TGTGCCAGCAGCTTGGCCCAGGTTGGCACTGAAGCTTTCTTT. It codes for CASSLAQVGTEAFF.

The chain carries TRBV7-9 and TRBJ2-1; D may be TRBD2 (7 bases). Germline lookup yields CDR1 SEHNR and CDR2 FQNEAQ (reference sequence). The CDR3 covers 16 residues. V was shortened by 1 base and J by 6 bases, with 16 bases between the two germline ends. CDR3 bases: TGTGCCAGCAGCTTAGTGGGGGCGGGAGTAGCCAATGAGCAGTTCTTC. Its protein is CASSLVGAGVANEQFF.

This chain joins TRBV5-6 and TRBJ1-3; 7 bases agree with TRBD1. CDR3 length equals 16 residues. Germline V gene sequence: CDR1 SGHDT, CDR2 YYEEEE. V lost 4 bases and J lost 3; bases outside the gene matches: 10. The CDR3 loop is CASSIDRDFFGNTIYF. The CDR3, as DNA: TGTGCCAGCAGCATCGACAGGGACTTCTTTGGAAACACCATATATTTT. Full variable domain (remainder filled in from reference TRBV5-6 and TRBJ1-3): DAGVTQSPTHLIKTRGQQVTLRCSPKSGHDTVSWYQQALGQGPQFIFQYYEEEERQRGNFPDRFSGHQFPNYSSELNVNALLLGDSALYLCASSIDRDFFGNTIYFGEGSWLTVV.

Of note for this clone: Germline is not matched at one junction end, which may reflect a read error. The chain has TRBV7-9 and TRBJ2-1, with TRBD2 matching over 14 bases. The CDR3 covers 16 residues. Germline V gene lookup returns CDR1 SEHNR and CDR2 FQNEAQ (reference sequence). This chain's CDR3 is CSSSFGLAGGLDEQFF. The CDR3 bases are TGTTCCAGCAGCTTTGGACTAGCGGGAGGACTCGATGAGCAGTTCTTC.

The genes are TRBV6-1 and TRBJ1-2, with 7 positions matching TRBD1. The CDR3 is made up of 14 amino acids. The V and J ends lost 6 bases and 5 bases, in that order; junction bases with no gene match: 9. Germline V gene lookup returns CDR1 MNHNS and CDR2 SASEGT. The CDR3 DNA sequence: TGTGCCAGCAGATTACGACAGGGCCCGTATGGCTACACCTTC. Translated: CASRLRQGPYGYTF.

V is TRBV6-5 and J is TRBJ2-3, with TRBD2 identical over 8 bases. CDR1 and CDR2 from the germline V gene are MNHEY and SVGAGI. V trimming: 2 bases; J trimming: 2 bases; junction bases outside the gene matches: 3. This CDR3 contains 15 residues. As DNA, the CDR3 is TGTGCCAGCAGTTACGGTAGCGGGGACACAGATACGCAGTATTTT. It specifies CASSYGSGDTDTQYF.

This clone was observed once. DNA for the CDR3: TGTGCCAGCAGTCCGTACGCCACCGGGAGGCTGATAGATACGCAGTATTTT. Encoded protein: CASSPYATGRLIDTQYF. The V gene is TRBV27, the J gene TRBJ2-3; the match to TRBD2 covers 7 bases. V was pared by 5 bases and J by 5 bases, with 16 bases of the junction left unmatched. The CDR3 is 17 residues long. Germline V gene data show CDR1 as MNHEY and CDR2 as SMNVEV (reference sequence).

The rearrangement joins TRBV5-1 to TRBJ2-1; TRBD1 is a possible D gene (6 bases). Germline CDR1 reads SGHRS; CDR2 reads YFSETQ. This CDR3 region has 16 residues. Trimming shortened V by 2 bases and J by 0 bases, and 12 bases separated the two germline ends. The CDR3 DNA follows: TGCGCCAGCAGCTTACATACAGGGAGCTCCTACAATGAGCAGTTCTTC. It translates to CASSLHTGSSYNEQFF.

V usage is TRBV19 and J usage is TRBJ2-1; weak D call: TRBD2 (6 bases). The CDR3 has 13 amino acids. V lost 1 base to trimming and J lost 8 bases, with 9 bases between them. Germline CDR1 reads LNHDA; CDR2 reads SQIVND (reference sequence). Here the CDR3 reads CASSIVSGDEQFF. In DNA form, the CDR3 reads TGTGCCAGTAGTATAGTATCGGGGGATGAGCAGTTCTTC.

This clone was seen more than once but under ten times. J is TRBJ2-2 and V is TRBV10-1; a possible D gene is TRBD2 (7 bases). Germline CDR1 is WNHNN and CDR2 is SYGVQD (reference sequence). V was clipped by 5 bases and J by 0 bases, with 10 bases between them. This CDR3 region has 15 residues. CDR3 region: CASSRGGSNTGELFF. The CDR3 coding sequence is TGCGCCAGCAGTAGGGGGGGGTCGAACACCGGGGAGCTGTTTTTT.

The gene calls are TRBV5-1 and TRBJ2-1, with 8 bases fitting TRBD2. V was clipped by 4 bases and J by 4 bases; unmatched bases: 7. This CDR3 comprises 15 residues. Per germline, CDR1 SGHRS and CDR2 YFSETQ. CDR3: CASSPPGGTYNEQFF. The CDR3 nucleotides read TGCGCCAGCAGCCCCCCGGGGGGGACGTACAATGAGCAGTTCTTC.